This T cell receptor beta chain originates from a study of blood T cell repertoires in COVID-19. Study overall: Samples of COVID-19 (acute and convalescent) were obtained from the United States, Italy and Spain. PBMCs, B-cell-depleted T cells, or T cells were the source of the cDNA or gDNA that made up the material.

In the original workflow: Amplifying reference gene primers gave estimates of nucleated cell counts. Using immunoSEQ multiplex PCR, the repertoire was profiled, and TCRdb retains in-frame clones only, with some absent. D and trimming were read from the DNA, whereas the V and J calls and clone size are those reported in that table. The repertoire holds 260,000 or so clones, with 88% as singletons. V was shortened by 2 bases and J by 3 bases, with 11 bases between the two germline ends. The CDR3 has 15 amino acids. Germline CDR1 is MNHEY and CDR2 is SVGEGT. This sequence originates from a man between 18 and 35 years old with active or convalescent COVID-19. The chain recombines TRBV6-2 or TRBV6-3 with TRBJ1-5, with a tentative D call TRBD1 (6 bases). Sequencing input: peripheral blood. CDR3 in amino acids: CASSYPGQINQPQHF. CDR3 DNA sequence: TGTGCCAGCAGTTACCCCGGACAGATCAATCAGCCCCAGCATTTT.